This TCR beta chain was sequenced during a study of T cells in localized non-small cell lung cancer. Points from the study as a whole: Turning up in adjacent lung were a median around 50 of the top 100 tumor clones.

On this clone itself: Antigen: not known.

CDR1 and CDR2 from the germline V gene are SNHLY and FYNNEI. V was shortened by 6 bases and J by 0 bases, with 14 bases between the two germline ends. The CDR3 is 15 amino acids. Only in-frame clones appear in the TCRdb table, and some are missing; sequencing was by immunoSEQ multiplex PCR. Of around 83,000 clones in the sample, approximately 86% were seen once. The rearrangement uses TRBV2 and TRBJ1-1; D is unclear. The TCR originated in a man aged 35 to 70 with stage I squamous cell lung carcinoma. Material: peripheral blood, obtained before any cancer treatment. CDR3 region: CASSRDGPLNTEAFF. In DNA, the CDR3 is TGTGCCAGCAGCCGCGACGGACCATTGAACACTGAAGCTTTCTTT.